A single sample is the source of the 11 T cell receptor beta chains below, sequenced in a study of CD8 T cells in Susac syndrome. Reverse transcription of roughly 0.45 to 1 ug RNA was performed with random hexamers. TCRdb re-derived calls from the immunoSEQ multiplex PCR reads in MiXCR, one entry per CDR3 protein. This sample has roughly 130,000 distinct CDR3 sequences, with roughly 96% found just once. The sample comprised CD4+ T cells from PBMCs. The source of these receptors is a human donor in good health.

The J gene is TRBJ1-5, the V gene TRBV12-3 or TRBV12-4; D unresolved. This CDR3 is 15 amino acids long. V lost 2 bases to trimming and J lost 10 bases, with 18 bases between them. The CDR3 DNA follows: TGTGCCAGCAGTTTAAGTGGCACGGGAGATCGACCCCAGCATTTT. Its protein is CASSLSGTGDRPQHF.

The rearrangement uses TRBV20-1 and TRBJ2-2; D gene uncertain. The CDR3 is made up of 12 amino acids. Trimming took off 3 bases at V and 2 bases at J, with 4 bases between the two ends. CDR1 and CDR2 (germline): DFQATT, SNEGSKA (reference sequence). CDR3 nucleotide sequence: TGCAGTGCTAGCCGAAACACCGGGGAGCTGTTTTTT. It encodes CSASRNTGELFF.

The J gene is TRBJ2-7, the V gene TRBV3-1; 7 bases agree with TRBD2. CDR1 and CDR2 (germline): LGHDT, YNNKEL (reference sequence). J lost 3 bases, V lost 5 bases, and 10 bases had no gene match. This CDR3 is built from 15 residues. In DNA, the CDR3 is TGTGCCAGCAGCTCCCAAGCGGGATCCGTCTACGAGCAGTACTTC. It specifies CASSSQAGSVYEQYF.

J is TRBJ2-1 and V is TRBV19; D is perhaps TRBD1 or TRBD2 (5 bases each). The CDR3 totals 15 residues. Trimming cost V 8 bases and J 7 bases, with 21 bases left between them. Per germline, CDR1 LNHDA and CDR2 SQIVND (reference sequence). The CDR3 nucleotides are TGTGCCAGTTCCCCGGGACCCACTAGGCGAAATGAGCAGTTCTTC. It specifies CASSPGPTRRNEQFF.

The J gene is TRBJ2-7, the V gene TRBV6-1; 10 bases are a match to TRBD2. In germline, CDR1 is MNHNS, CDR2 SASEGT. V dropped 6 bases and J dropped 2; count of bases not matched to a gene: 10. This CDR3 contains 16 residues. CDR3 sequence reads: CASRTGGLALAYEQYF. The CDR3 bases are TGTGCCAGCAGAACGGGGGGACTAGCGTTGGCCTACGAGCAGTACTTC.

The rearrangement joins TRBV7-7 to TRBJ2-2; D not resolved. This CDR3 is 16 amino acids long. V gave up 1 base and J gave up 6 bases, with 15 bases separating them. CDR1 is SSHAT and CDR2 is FNYEAQ in the germline V gene (reference sequence). CDR3 region: CASSLEELAPPGELFF. CDR3 coding DNA: TGTGCCAGCAGCTTAGAGGAGTTAGCCCCCCCCGGGGAGCTGTTTTTT.

The CDR3 loop reads CSVEKQGKAYGYTF. CDR3 in DNA: TGCAGCGTAGAAAAACAGGGGAAGGCTTATGGCTACACCTTC. V usage is TRBV29-1 and J usage is TRBJ1-2; TRBD1 matches 7 bases. CDR3 size: 14 residues. V was pared by 6 bases and J by 5 bases, with 12 bases of the junction left unmatched. Per the germline V gene, CDR1 is SQVTM and CDR2 is ANQGSEA.

The count of this clonotype is one. The J gene is TRBJ2-7, the V gene TRBV3-1; D uncertain. Trimming removed 3 bases from V and 1 base from J, with 7 bases in between. Germline V gene sequence: CDR1 LGHDT, CDR2 YNNKEL (reference sequence). This CDR3 contains 13 residues. As DNA, the CDR3 is TGTGCCAGCAGCCAGGCCAGATCCTACGAGCAGTACTTC. It codes for CASSQARSYEQYF.

The V and J genes are TRBV7-2 and TRBJ2-7; 8 nucleotides match TRBD1. Germline V gives CDR1 SGHTA, CDR2 FQGNSA. The CDR3 length is 16 residues. V shed 5 bases, J shed 8 bases, and the junction held 17 bases outside the gene matches. The DNA of the CDR3 is TGTGCCAGCAGCCTTCCGCCGGGACAGGTGGGATTTAAGCAGTACTTC. It is translated as CASSLPPGQVGFKQYF.

This chain uses TRBV27 with TRBJ2-7; 7 bases align to TRBD1. The CDR3 length is 14 residues. Germline values: CDR1 MNHEY, CDR2 SMNVEV (reference sequence). With 5 bases clipped from V and 7 bases from J, the junction kept 11 bases outside the gene matches. CDR3 nucleotide sequence: TGTGCCAGCAGTGTGACAGGGTACGTTTTAGAGCAGTACTTC. It is translated as CASSVTGYVLEQYF.

The V call is TRBV28, the J call TRBJ2-4; D is unresolved. Trimming shortened V by 3 bases and J by 8 bases, and 11 bases separated the two germline ends. The CDR3 is 13 amino acids. The germline gives CDR1 MDHEN, CDR2 SYDVKM. The CDR3 sequence: CASSLDGPYIQYF. The CDR3 nucleotides read TGTGCCAGCAGTTTGGACGGCCCGTACATTCAGTACTTC. Full variable domain (outside the CDR3, taken from reference TRBV28 and TRBJ2-4): DVKVTQSSRYLVKRTGEKVFLECVQDMDHENMFWYRQDPGLGLRLIYFSYDVKMKEKGDIPEGYSVSREKKERFSLILESASTNQTSMYLCASSLDGPYIQYFGAGTRLSVL.